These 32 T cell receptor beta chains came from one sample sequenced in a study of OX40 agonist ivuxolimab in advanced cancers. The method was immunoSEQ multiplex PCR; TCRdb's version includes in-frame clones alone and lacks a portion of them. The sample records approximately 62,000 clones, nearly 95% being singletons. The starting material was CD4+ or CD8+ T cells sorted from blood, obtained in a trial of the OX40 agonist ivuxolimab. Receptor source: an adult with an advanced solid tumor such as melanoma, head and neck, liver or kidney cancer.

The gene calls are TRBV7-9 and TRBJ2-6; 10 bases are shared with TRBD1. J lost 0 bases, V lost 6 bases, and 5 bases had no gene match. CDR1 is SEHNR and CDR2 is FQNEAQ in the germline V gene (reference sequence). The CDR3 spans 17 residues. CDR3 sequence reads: CASSRGQGSSGANVLTF. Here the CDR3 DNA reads TGTGCCAGCAGTAGGGGACAGGGGAGCTCTGGGGCCAACGTCCTGACTTTC.

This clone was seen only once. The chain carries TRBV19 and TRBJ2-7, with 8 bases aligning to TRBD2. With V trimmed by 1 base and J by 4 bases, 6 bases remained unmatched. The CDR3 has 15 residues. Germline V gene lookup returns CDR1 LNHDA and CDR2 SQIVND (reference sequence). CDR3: CASSIGASGGYEQYF. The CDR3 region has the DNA TGTGCCAGTAGTATAGGGGCGAGCGGGGGATACGAGCAGTACTTC.

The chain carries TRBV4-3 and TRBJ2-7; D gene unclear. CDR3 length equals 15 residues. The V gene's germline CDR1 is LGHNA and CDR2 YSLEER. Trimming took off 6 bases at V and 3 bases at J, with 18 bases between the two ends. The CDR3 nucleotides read TGCGCCAGCAGACTCGAAGAGAGCCCCGACTACGAGCAGTACTTC. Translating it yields CASRLEESPDYEQYF.

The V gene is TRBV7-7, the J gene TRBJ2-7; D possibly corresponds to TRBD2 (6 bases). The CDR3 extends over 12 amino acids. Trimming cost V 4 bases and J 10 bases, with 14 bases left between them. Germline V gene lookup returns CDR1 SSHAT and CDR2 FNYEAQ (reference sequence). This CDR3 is CASSSVEGYQYF. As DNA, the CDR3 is TGTGCCAGCAGCTCTGTGGAGGGGTATCAGTACTTC. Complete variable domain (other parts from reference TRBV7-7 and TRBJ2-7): GAGVSQSPRYKVTKRGQDVTLRCDPISSHATLYWYQQALGQGPEFLTYFNYEAQPDKSGLPSDRFSAERPEGSISTLTIQRTEQRDSAMYRCASSSVEGYQYFGPGTRLTVT.

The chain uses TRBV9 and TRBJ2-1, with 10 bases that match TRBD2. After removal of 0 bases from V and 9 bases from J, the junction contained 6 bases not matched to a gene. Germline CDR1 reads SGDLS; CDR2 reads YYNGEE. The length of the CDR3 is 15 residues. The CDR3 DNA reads TGTGCCAGCAGCGTAGAAATAGCGGGGGGTTCTGAGCAGTTCTTC. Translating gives CASSVEIAGGSEQFF.

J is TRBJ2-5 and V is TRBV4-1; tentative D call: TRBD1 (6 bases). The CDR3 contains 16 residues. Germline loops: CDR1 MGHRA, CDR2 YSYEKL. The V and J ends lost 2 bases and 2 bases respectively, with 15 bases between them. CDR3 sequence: CASSQMDSAVQETQYF. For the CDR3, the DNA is TGCGCCAGCAGCCAAATGGACAGCGCCGTTCAAGAGACCCAGTACTTC.

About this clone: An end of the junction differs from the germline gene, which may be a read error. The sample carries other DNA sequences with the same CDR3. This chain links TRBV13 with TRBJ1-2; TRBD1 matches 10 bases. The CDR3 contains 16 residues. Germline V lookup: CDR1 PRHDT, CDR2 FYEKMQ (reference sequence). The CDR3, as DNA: TGTGCCAGCAGCTTTTCCGGGACAGGGGTCGACTATGGCTACACCTTT. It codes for CASSFSGTGVDYGYTF.

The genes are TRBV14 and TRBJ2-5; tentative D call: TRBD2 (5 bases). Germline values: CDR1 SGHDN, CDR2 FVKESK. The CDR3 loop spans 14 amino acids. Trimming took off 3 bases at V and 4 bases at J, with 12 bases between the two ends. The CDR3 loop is CASSQVPGVETQYF. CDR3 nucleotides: TGTGCCAGCAGCCAGGTTCCCGGGGTAGAGACCCAGTACTTC.

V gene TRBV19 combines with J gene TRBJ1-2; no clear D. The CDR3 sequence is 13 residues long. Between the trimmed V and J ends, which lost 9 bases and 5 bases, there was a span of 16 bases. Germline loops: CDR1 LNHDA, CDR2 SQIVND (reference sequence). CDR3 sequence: CASAPAGSYGYTF. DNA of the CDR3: TGTGCCAGCGCCCCGGCAGGATCTTATGGCTACACCTTC.

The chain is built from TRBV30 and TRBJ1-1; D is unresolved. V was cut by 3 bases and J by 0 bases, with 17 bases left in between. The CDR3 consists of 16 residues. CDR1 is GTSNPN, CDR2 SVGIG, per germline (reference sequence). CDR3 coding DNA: TGTGCCTGGAGCGCGGGCGAGGACGGTTTGAACACTGAAGCTTTCTTT. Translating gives CAWSAGEDGLNTEAFF.

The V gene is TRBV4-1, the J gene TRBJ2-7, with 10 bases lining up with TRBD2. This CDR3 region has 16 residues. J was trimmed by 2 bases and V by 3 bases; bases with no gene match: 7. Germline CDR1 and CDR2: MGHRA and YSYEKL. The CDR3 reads CASSHDQAGGPYEQYF. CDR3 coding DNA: TGCGCCAGCAGCCACGATCAAGCGGGAGGGCCCTACGAGCAGTACTTC.

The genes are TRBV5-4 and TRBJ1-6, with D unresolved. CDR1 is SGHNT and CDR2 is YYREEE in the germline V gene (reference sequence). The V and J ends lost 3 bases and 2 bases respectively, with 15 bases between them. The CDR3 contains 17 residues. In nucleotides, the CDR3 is TGTGCCAGCAGCTCCCCGGAGGCAGGCCCCTATAATTCACCCCTCCACTTT. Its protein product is CASSSPEAGPYNSPLHF. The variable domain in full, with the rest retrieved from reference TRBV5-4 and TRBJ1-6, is ETGVTQSPTHLIKTRGQQVTLRCSSQSGHNTVSWYQQALGQGPQFIFQYYREEENGRGNFPPRFSGLQFPNYSSELNVNALELDDSALYLCASSSPEAGPYNSPLHFGNGTRLTVT.

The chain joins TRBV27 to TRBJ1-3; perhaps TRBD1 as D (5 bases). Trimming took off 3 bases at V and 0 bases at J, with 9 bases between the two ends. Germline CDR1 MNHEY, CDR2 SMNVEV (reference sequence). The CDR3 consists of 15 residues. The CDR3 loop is CASSLDTSSGNTIYF. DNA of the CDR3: TGTGCCAGCAGTTTGGACACGAGCTCTGGAAACACCATATATTTT.

The CDR3 region is CASSDGLSNTGELFF. The CDR3 DNA reads as TGTGCCAGCAGCGACGGGCTATCGAACACCGGGGAGCTGTTTTTT. The chain joins TRBV11-3 to TRBJ2-2, with D unclear. The CDR3 is 15 residues long. Germline lookup yields CDR1 SGHNT and CDR2 YENEEA. Trimming removed 5 bases at V and 0 bases at J, with 10 bases between.

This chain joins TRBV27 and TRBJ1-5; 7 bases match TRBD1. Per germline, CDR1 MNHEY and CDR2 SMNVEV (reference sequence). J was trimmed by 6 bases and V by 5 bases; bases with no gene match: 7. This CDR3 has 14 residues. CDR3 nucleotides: TGTGCCAGCAGTACAGACAGGGTTACTCAGCCCCAGCATTTT. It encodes CASSTDRVTQPQHF.

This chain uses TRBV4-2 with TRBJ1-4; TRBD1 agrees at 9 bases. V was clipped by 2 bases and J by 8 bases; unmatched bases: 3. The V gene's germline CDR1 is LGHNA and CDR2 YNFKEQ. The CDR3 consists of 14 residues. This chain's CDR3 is CASSQQGTGEKLFF. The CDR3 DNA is TGTGCCAGCAGCCAACAGGGGACAGGGGAAAAACTGTTTTTT.

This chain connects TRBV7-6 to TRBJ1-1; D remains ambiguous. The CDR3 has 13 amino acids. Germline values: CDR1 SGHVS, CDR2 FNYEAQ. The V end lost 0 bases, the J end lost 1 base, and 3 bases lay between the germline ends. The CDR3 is CASSLAANTEAFF. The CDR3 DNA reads TGTGCCAGCAGCTTAGCGGCGAACACTGAAGCTTTCTTT.

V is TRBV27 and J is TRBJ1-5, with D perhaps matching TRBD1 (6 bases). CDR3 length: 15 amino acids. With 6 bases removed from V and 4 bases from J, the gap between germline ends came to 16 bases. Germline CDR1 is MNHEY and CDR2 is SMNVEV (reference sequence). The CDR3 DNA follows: TGTGCCAGCAGCAGAACGGGGGGCATTAATCAGCCCCAGCATTTT. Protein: CASSRTGGINQPQHF.

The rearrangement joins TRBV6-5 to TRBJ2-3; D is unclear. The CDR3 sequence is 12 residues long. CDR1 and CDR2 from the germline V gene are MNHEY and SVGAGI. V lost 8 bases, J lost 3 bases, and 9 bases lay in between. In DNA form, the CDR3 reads TGTGCCAGCGGATCACGAACAGATACGCAGTATTTT. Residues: CASGSRTDTQYF.

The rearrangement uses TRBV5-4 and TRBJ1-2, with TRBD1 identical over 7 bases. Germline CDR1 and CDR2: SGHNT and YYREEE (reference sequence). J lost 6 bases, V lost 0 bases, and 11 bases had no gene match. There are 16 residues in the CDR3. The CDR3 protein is CASSLARDSHLNGYTF. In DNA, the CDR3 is TGTGCCAGCAGCTTGGCCAGGGACAGTCACTTGAATGGCTACACCTTC.

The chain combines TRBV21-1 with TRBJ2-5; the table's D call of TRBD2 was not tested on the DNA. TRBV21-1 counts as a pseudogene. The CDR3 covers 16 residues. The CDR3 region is CASSNGGSAIQETQYF. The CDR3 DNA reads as TGTGCCAGCAGCAACGGGGGGTCGGCGATTCAAGAGACCCAGTACTTC.

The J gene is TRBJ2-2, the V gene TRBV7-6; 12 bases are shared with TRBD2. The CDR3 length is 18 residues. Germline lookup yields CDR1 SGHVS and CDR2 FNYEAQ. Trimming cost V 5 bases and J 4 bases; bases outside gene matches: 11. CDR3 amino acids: CASSPRSLAGGFTGELFF. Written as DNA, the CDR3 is TGTGCCAGCAGCCCCAGGTCGCTAGCGGGAGGGTTCACCGGGGAGCTGTTTTTT.

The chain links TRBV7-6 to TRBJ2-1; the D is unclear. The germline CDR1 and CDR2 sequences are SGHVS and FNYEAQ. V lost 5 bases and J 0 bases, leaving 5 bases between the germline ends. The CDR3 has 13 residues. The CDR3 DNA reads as TGTGCCAGCAGCCGCAGCTCCTACAATGAGCAGTTCTTC. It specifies CASSRSSYNEQFF.

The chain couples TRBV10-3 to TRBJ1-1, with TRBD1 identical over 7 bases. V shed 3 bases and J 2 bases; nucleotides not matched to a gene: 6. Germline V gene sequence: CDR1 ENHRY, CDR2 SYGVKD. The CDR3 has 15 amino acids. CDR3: CAISETYRGNTEAFF. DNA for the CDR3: TGTGCCATCAGTGAAACGTACAGGGGAAACACTGAAGCTTTCTTT.

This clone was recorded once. The CDR3 is CSVGGVRDEAFF. The CDR3 DNA follows: TGCAGCGTTGGGGGGGTACGTGATGAAGCTTTCTTT. The J gene is TRBJ1-1, the V gene TRBV29-1; D possibly corresponds to TRBD1 (5 bases). CDR1 is SQVTM, CDR2 ANQGSEA, per germline. The CDR3 totals 12 residues. V was pared by 4 bases and J by 7 bases, with 13 bases between.

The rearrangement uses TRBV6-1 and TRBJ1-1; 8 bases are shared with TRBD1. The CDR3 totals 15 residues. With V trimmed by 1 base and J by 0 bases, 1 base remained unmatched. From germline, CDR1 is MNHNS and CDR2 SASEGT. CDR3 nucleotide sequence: TGTGCCAGCAGTGAAGGGACAGGGATGAACACTGAAGCTTTCTTT. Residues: CASSEGTGMNTEAFF.

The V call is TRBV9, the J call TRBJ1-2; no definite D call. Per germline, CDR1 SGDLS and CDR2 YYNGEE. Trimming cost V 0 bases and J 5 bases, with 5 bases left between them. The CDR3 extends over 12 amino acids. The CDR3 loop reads CASSVGLYGYTF. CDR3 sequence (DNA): TGTGCCAGCAGCGTAGGCCTTTATGGCTACACCTTC.

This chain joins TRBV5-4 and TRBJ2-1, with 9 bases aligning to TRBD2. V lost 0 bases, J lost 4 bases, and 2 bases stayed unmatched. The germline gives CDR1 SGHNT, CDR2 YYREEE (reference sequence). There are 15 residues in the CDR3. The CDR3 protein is CASSLGSGGYNEQFF. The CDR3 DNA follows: TGTGCCAGCAGCTTGGGTAGCGGGGGTTACAATGAGCAGTTCTTC.

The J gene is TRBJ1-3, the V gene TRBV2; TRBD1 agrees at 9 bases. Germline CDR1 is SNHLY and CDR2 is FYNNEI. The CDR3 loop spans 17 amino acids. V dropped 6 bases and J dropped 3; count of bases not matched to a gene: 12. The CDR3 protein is CASSGQGRDLDGNTIYF. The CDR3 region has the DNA TGTGCCAGCAGCGGACAGGGGCGTGATCTGGATGGAAACACCATATATTTT.

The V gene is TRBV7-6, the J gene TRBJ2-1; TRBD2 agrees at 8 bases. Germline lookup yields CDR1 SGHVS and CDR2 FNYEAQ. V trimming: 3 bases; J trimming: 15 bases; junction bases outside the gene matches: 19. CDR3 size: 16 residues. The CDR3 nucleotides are TGTGCCAGCAGCTTTGAACCGGGACTAGTATACCCTTTTCTGTTCTTC. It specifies CASSFEPGLVYPFLFF.

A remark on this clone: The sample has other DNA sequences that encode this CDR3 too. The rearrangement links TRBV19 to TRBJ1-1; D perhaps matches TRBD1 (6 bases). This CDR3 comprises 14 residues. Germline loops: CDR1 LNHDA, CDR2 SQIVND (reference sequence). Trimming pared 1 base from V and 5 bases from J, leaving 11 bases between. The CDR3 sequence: CASSIGGGGTEAFF. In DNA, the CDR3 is TGTGCCAGTAGTATAGGGGGAGGGGGGACTGAAGCTTTCTTT.

The CDR3 nucleotides are TGTGCCAGCAGCCGACAGGGTGAAGGGGAGACCCAGTACTTC. It encodes CASSRQGEGETQYF. J is TRBJ2-5 and V is TRBV6-5, with 7 bases identical to TRBD1. V shed 6 bases and J 5 bases; nucleotides not matched to a gene: 9. The CDR3 has 14 residues. CDR1 and CDR2 (germline): MNHEY, SVGAGI.